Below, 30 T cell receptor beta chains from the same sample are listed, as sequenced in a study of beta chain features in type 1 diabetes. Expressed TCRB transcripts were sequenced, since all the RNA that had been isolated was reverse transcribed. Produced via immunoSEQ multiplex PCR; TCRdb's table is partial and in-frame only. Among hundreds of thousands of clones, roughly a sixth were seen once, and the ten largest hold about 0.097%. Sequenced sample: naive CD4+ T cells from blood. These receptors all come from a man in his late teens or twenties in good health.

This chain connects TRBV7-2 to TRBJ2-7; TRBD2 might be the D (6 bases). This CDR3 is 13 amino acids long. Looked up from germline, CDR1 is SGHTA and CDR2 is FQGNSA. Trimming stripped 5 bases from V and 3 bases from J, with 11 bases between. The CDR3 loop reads CASSPGGIYEQYF. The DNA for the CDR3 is TGTGCCAGCAGCCCCGGGGGAATCTACGAGCAGTACTTC.

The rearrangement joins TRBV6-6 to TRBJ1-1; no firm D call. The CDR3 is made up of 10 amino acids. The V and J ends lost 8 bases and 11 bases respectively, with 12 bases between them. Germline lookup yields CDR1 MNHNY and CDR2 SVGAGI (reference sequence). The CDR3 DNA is TGTGCCAGCTCTGGGGAGGCCGCTTTCTTT. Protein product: CASSGEAAFF.

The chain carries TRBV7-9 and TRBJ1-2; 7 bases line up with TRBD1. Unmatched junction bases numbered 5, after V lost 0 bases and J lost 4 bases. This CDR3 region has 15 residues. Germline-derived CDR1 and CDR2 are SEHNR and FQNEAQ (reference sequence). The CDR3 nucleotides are TGTGCCAGCAGCTTAGCGGAGGCAGGGGGCTATGGCTACACCTTC. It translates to CASSLAEAGGYGYTF.

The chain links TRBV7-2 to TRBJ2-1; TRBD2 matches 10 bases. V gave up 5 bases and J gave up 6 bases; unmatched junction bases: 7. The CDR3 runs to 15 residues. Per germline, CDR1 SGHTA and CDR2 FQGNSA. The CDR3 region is CASSALAGATNEQFF. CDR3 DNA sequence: TGTGCCAGCAGCGCCCTAGCGGGGGCTACCAATGAGCAGTTCTTC.

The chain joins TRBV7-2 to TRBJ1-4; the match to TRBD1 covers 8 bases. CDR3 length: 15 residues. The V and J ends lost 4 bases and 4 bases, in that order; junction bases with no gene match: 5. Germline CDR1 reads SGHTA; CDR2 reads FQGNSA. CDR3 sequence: CASSYGQGDNEKLFF. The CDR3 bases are TGTGCCAGCAGCTACGGACAGGGCGATAATGAAAAACTGTTTTTT. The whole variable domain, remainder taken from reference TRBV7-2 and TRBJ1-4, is GAGVSQSPSNKVTEKGKDVELRCDPISGHTALYWYRQSLGQGLEFLIYFQGNSAPDKSGLPSDRFSAERTGGSVSTLTIQRTQQEDSAVYLCASSYGQGDNEKLFFGSGTQLSVL.

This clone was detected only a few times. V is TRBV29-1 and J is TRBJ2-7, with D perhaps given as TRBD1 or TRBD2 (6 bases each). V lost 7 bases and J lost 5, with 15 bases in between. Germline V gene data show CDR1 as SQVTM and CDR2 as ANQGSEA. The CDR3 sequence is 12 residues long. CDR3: CSARGGTHEQYF. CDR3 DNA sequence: TGCAGCGCGCGAGGGGGGACCCACGAGCAGTACTTC.

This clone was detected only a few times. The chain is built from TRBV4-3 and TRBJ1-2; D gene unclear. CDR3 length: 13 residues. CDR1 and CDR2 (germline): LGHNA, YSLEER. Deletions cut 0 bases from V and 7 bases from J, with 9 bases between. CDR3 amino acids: CASSQDAERGYTF. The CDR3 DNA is TGCGCCAGCAGCCAAGATGCAGAACGTGGCTACACCTTC.

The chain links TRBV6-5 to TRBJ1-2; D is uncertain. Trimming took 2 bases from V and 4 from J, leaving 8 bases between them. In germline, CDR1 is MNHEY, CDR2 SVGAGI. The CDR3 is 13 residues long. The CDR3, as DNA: TGTGCCAGCAGTTACCCCGCCGGCTATGGCTACACCTTC. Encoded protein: CASSYPAGYGYTF.

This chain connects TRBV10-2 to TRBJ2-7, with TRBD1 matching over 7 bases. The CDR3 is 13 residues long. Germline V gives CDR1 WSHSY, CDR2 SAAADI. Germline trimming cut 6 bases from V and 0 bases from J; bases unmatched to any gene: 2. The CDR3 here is CASRDRSSYEQYF. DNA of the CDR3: TGCGCCAGCAGGGACAGGAGCTCCTACGAGCAGTACTTC.

The CDR3 protein is CASSAAMNTEAFF. The CDR3 nucleotides are TGTGCCAGCAGCGCGGCTATGAACACTGAAGCTTTCTTT. The chain carries TRBV5-4 and TRBJ1-1; no clear D gene. The CDR3 consists of 13 residues. The germline V and J ends were trimmed by 4 bases and 0 bases, with 7 bases remaining between them. Per germline, CDR1 SGHNT and CDR2 YYREEE (reference sequence).

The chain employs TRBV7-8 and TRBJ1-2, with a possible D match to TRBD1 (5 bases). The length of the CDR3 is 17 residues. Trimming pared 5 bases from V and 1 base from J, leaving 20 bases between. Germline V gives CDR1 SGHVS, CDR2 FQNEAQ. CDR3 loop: CASSPDRSLHFNYGYTF. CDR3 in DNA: TGTGCCAGCAGCCCCGACAGATCCCTCCATTTTAACTATGGCTACACCTTC.

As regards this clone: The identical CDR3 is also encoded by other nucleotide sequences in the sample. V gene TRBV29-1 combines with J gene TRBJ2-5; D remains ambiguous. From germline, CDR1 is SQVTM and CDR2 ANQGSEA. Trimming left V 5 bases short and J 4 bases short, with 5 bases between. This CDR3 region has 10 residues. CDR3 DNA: TGCAGCGTTCAAGGAGAGACCCAGTACTTC. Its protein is CSVQGETQYF.

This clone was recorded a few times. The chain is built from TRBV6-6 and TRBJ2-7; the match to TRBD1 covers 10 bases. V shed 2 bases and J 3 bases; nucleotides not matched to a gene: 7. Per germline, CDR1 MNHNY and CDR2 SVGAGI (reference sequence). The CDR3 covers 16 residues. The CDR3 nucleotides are TGTGCCAGCAGTTACCCTCCGGGACAGGGGAACTACGAGCAGTACTTC. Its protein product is CASSYPPGQGNYEQYF.

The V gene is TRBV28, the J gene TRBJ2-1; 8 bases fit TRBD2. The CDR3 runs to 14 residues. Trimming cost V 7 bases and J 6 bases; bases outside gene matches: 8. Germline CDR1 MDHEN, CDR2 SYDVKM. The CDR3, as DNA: TGTGCCAGCACCCAGCCCGGGGGGGGCAATGAGCAGTTCTTC. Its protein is CASTQPGGGNEQFF.

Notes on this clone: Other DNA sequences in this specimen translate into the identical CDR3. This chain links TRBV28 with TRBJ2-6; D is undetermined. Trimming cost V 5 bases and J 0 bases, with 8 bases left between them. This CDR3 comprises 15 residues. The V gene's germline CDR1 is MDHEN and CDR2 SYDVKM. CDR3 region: CASSPLGSGANVLTF. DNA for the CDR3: TGTGCCAGCAGTCCCCTGGGCTCTGGGGCCAACGTCCTGACTTTC.

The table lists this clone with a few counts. The CDR3 reads CASSSDPRQGADTQYF. In DNA form, the CDR3 reads TGTGCCAGCAGCTCCGATCCCCGACAGGGGGCAGATACGCAGTATTTT. V is TRBV7-9 and J is TRBJ2-3; TRBD1 aligns across 9 bases. Germline V CDR1 and CDR2: SEHNR, FQNEAQ (reference sequence). Germline trimming cut 4 bases from V and 4 bases from J; bases unmatched to any gene: 9. CDR3 length: 16 residues.

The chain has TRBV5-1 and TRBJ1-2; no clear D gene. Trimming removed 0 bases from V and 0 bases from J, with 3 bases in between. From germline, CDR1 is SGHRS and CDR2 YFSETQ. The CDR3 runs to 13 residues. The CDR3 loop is CASSLEANYGYTF. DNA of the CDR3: TGCGCCAGCAGCTTGGAAGCTAACTATGGCTACACCTTC.

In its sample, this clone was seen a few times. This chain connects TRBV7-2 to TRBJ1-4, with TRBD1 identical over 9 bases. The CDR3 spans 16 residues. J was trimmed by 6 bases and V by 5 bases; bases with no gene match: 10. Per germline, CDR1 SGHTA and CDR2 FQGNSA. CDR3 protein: CASSLRTGGADEKLFF. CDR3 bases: TGTGCCAGCAGCCTGAGAACAGGGGGCGCGGATGAAAAACTGTTTTTT.

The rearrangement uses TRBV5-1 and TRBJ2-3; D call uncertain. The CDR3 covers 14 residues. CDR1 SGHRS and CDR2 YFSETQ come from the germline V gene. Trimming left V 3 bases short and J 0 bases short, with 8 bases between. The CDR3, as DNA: TGCGCCAGCAGCTCCACCATAAGCACAGATACGCAGTATTTT. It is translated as CASSSTISTDTQYF.

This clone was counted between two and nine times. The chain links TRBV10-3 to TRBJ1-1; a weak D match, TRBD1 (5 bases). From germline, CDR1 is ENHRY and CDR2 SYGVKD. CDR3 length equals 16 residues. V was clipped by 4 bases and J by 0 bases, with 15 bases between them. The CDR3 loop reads CAISGATVQMNTEAFF. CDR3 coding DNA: TGTGCCATCAGTGGGGCGACAGTCCAAATGAACACTGAAGCTTTCTTT.

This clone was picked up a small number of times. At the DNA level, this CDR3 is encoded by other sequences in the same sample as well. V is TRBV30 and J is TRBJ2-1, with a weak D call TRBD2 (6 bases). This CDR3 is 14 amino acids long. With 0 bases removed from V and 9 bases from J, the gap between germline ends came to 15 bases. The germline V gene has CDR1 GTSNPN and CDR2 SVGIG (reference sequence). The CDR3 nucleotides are TGTGCCTGGAGTGTAAGTGGGGGGATCGGTGAGCAGTTCTTC. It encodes CAWSVSGGIGEQFF. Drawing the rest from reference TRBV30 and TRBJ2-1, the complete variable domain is SQTIHQWPATLVQPVGSPLSLECTVEGTSNPNLYWYRQAAGRGLQLLFYSVGIGQISSEVPQNLSASRPQDRQFILSSKKLLLSDSGFYLCAWSVSGGIGEQFFGPGTRLTVL.

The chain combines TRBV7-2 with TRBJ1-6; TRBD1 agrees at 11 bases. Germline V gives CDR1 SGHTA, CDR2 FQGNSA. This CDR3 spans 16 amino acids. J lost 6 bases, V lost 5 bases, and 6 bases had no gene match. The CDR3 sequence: CASSRTGGAGNSPLHF. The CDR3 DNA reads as TGTGCCAGCAGCCGGACAGGGGGCGCCGGTAATTCACCCCTCCACTTT.

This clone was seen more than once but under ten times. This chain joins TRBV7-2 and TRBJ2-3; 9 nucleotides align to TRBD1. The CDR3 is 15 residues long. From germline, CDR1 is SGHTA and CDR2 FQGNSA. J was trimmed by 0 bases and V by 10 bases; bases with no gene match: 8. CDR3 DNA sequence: TGTGCCACCCAGGACAGGGGCGCTAGCACAGATACGCAGTATTTT. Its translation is CATQDRGASTDTQYF.

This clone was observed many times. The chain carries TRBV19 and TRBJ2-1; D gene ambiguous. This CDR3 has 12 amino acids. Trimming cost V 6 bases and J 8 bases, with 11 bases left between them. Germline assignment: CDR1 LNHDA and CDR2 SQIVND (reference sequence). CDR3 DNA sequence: TGTGCCAGTAGCCCTGGCGCGCATGAGCAGTTCTTC. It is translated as CASSPGAHEQFF.

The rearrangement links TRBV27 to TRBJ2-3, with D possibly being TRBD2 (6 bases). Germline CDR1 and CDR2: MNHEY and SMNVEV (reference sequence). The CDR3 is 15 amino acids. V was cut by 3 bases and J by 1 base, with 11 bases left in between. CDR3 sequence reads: CASSLRASGTDTQYF. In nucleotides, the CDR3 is TGTGCCAGCAGTTTGAGGGCTAGCGGCACAGATACGCAGTATTTT.

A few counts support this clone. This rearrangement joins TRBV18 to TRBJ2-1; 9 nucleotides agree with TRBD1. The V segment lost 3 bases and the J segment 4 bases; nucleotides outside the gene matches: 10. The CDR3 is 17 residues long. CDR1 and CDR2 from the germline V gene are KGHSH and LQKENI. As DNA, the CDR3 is TGTGCCAGCTCACCTAGGACTGGGACAGGGTTATACAATGAGCAGTTCTTC. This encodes CASSPRTGTGLYNEQFF. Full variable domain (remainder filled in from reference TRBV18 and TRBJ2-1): NAGVMQNPRHLVRRRGQEARLRCSPMKGHSHVYWYRQLPEEGLKFMVYLQKENIIDESGMPKERFSAEFPKEGPSILRIQQVVRGDSAAYFCASSPRTGTGLYNEQFFGPGTRLTVL.

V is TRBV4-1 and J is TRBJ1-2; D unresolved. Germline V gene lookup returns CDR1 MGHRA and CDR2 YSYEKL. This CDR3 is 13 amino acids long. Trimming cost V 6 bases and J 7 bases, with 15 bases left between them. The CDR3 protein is CASSLGGFSGYTF. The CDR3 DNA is TGCGCCAGCAGTTTAGGAGGATTCAGTGGCTACACCTTC.

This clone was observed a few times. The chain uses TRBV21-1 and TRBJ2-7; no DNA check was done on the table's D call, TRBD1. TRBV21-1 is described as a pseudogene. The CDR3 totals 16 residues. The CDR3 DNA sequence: TGTGCCAGCAGCAAAGCTGGGACAGGGAGACCCTACGAGCAGTACTTC. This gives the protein CASSKAGTGRPYEQYF.

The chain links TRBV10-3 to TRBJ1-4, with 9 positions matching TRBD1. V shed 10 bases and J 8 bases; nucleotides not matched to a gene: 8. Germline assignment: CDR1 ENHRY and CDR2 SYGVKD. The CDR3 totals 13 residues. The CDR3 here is CATRQGEREKLFF. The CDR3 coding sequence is TGTGCCACCCGACAGGGGGAGAGGGAAAAACTGTTTTTT.

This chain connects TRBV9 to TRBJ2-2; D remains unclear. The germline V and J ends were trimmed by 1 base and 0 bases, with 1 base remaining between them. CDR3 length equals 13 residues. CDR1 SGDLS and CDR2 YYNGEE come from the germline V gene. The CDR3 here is CASSVTNTGELFF. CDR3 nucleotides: TGTGCCAGCAGCGTAACGAACACCGGGGAGCTGTTTTTT.